A single sample is the source of the 5 T cell receptor beta chains below, sequenced in a study of cytomegalovirus exposure and HLA in healthy donors. This PCR relied on a set of 60 Vbeta primers and 13 Jbeta primers. TCRdb's table, derived via immunoSEQ multiplex PCR, lists solely in-frame clones and lacks some. The profile shows 150,000 to 200,000 clones, 70% to 80% of them singletons. Sequencing used PBMCs. The source of these receptors is a man between 18 and 29 years old in good health and CMV-seropositive.

This chain links TRBV7-3 with TRBJ2-3; 7 nucleotides agree with TRBD1. The CDR3 is made up of 15 amino acids. Germline lookup yields CDR1 SGHTA and CDR2 FQGTGA. Trimming at V came to 2 bases and at J to 2 bases, leaving 4 bases not matched to a gene. For the CDR3, the DNA is TGTGCCAGCAGCTTAGGGGGACAGATCACAGATACGCAGTATTTT. As protein: CASSLGGQITDTQYF.

There are a few counts of this clone. The genes are TRBV6-5 and TRBJ2-7, with TRBD1 as a possible D gene (6 bases). The V and J ends lost 3 bases and 2 bases respectively, with 11 bases between them. CDR1 and CDR2 (germline): MNHEY, SVGAGI. This CDR3 has 14 amino acids. For the CDR3, the DNA is TGTGCCAGCAGTTATACAGGGTCGGCCTACGAGCAGTACTTC. Encoded protein: CASSYTGSAYEQYF.

The rearrangement uses TRBV9 and TRBJ2-1; tentative D call: TRBD2 (6 bases). The V gene's germline CDR1 is SGDLS and CDR2 YYNGEE. V lost 0 bases to trimming and J lost 2 bases, with 9 bases between them. The CDR3 runs 15 residues. CDR3: CASSVVGGTYNEQFF. The CDR3 region has the DNA TGTGCCAGCAGCGTAGTGGGGGGTACCTACAATGAGCAGTTCTTC.

CDR3 protein: CASSPTSGGLYEQYF. CDR3 nucleotide sequence: TGTGCCAGCAGCCCAACTAGCGGGGGGCTCTACGAGCAGTACTTC. The chain combines TRBV7-9 with TRBJ2-7, with 12 positions matching TRBD2. V shed 5 bases, J shed 3 bases, and the junction held 5 bases outside the gene matches. Germline-derived CDR1 and CDR2 are SEHNR and FQNEAQ (reference sequence). The CDR3 spans 15 residues.

The J gene is TRBJ2-7, the V gene TRBV6-6, with D perhaps matching TRBD1 (6 bases). Trimming took 4 bases from V and 7 from J, leaving 17 bases between them. Germline CDR1 MNHNY, CDR2 SVGAGI (reference sequence). This CDR3 is 14 amino acids long. This CDR3 is CASSWTTGLEEQYF. The CDR3 bases are TGTGCCAGCAGTTGGACGACAGGCTTGGAGGAGCAGTACTTC.